The present entry profiles one T cell receptor beta chain with its context. This entry belongs to a study of blood T cell repertoires in COVID-19. Study information: COVID-19 samples from acute and convalescent phases originated in the United States, Italy and Spain.

Patients from Seattle were sampled longitudinally, starting during active infection. Generated by immunoSEQ multiplex PCR, the TCRdb table keeps only in-frame clones and is missing some. The sample records approximately 160,000 clones, just over 90% being singletons. Input material: peripheral blood. The TCR originated in a woman aged 55-69 years with COVID-19, enrolled during active disease.

The CDR3 DNA sequence: TGTGCCAGCCAGACATTAGGTTCCTATAATTCACCCCTCCACTTT. Protein product: CASQTLGSYNSPLHF. V is TRBV27 and J is TRBJ1-6; D is ambiguous. Trimming left V 8 bases short and J 1 base short, with 12 bases between. The CDR3 runs to 15 residues. CDR1 is MNHEY and CDR2 is SMNVEV in the germline V gene (reference sequence).